The clone carrying this T cell receptor (beta chain) has ten or more counts. The source of the sample is a study of human T cells and chemical hapten exposure. This CDR3 spans 13 amino acids. Germline V gene sequence: CDR1 MNHNS, CDR2 SASEGT. V gave up 6 bases and J gave up 1 base, with 9 bases separating them. TCRdb re-called the RACE reads through MiXCR, storing one row per CDR3 protein. The table has about 380,000 distinct CDR3 sequences, roughly 4.8% seen once. Sample time point: patch test 1, 2 weeks after DPC sensitization. Treatment defined: therapeutic diphenylcyclopropenone sensitization with weekly scalp DPC.

This clonotype was sampled from a woman aged 45 to 65 with alopecia areata. Some clones in this sample may be carry-over from other donors' samples. Sequences were derived from whole blood, sampled in connection with sensitization to the hapten diphenylcyclopropenone (DPC). The chain couples TRBV6-1 to TRBJ1-2; no reliable D call. The CDR3 protein is CASRKDNNYGYTF. The CDR3 DNA sequence: TGTGCCAGCAGGAAGGATAATAACTATGGCTACACCTTC.